Listed below are T cell receptor beta chains from one sample, sequenced in a study of shared clonotypes between healthy human individuals. Using immunoSEQ multiplex PCR, the repertoire was profiled, and TCRdb retains in-frame clones only, with some absent. The data contain about 2 million clones, just under 95% of them seen just once; the ten biggest clones take up approximately 1.2%. Specimen: naive CD8+ T cells sorted from blood. The receptors were gathered from a man younger than 30 in good health. The CDR3 runs from the conserved cysteine through the conserved F or W. Each record gives: J gene, clone size, D gene, V gene, CDR3 DNA, CDR3 protein. A D gene is named only where the DNA matches it firmly. Not all rows give a size; the values are once, few, many and, for expanded clones, a class.

j_gene: TRBJ1-4; abundance: NA; d_gene: NA; v_gene: TRBV4-3; CDR3nt: TGCGCCAGCAGCCAAGATGTATTGGGGGGGGAGACTAATGAAAAACTGTTTTTT; CDR3aa: CASSQDVLGGETNEKLFF
j_gene: TRBJ2-1; abundance: NA; d_gene: NA; v_gene: TRBV5-1; CDR3nt: TGCGCCAGCAGCCCCCAAAAGGGAGGTGGGACGGGGACCTCGGATGAGCAGTTCTTC; CDR3aa: CASSPQKGGGTGTSDEQFF
j_gene: TRBJ2-7; abundance: NA; d_gene: NA; v_gene: TRBV7-9; CDR3nt: TGTGCCAGCAGCTTAGATGATGAGTTCGCCGAATTCTACGAGCAGTACTTC; CDR3aa: CASSLDDEFAEFYEQYF
j_gene: TRBJ2-7; abundance: NA; d_gene: NA; v_gene: TRBV29-1; CDR3nt: TGCAGCGTTGTTCACTACGAGCAGTACTTC; CDR3aa: CSVVHYEQYF
j_gene: TRBJ1-4; abundance: few; d_gene: NA; v_gene: TRBV28; CDR3nt: TGTGCCAGCAGTTCCCCCGGGACCCCTCGAGGAAAACTGTTTTTT; CDR3aa: CASSSPGTPRGKLFF
j_gene: TRBJ2-3; abundance: NA; d_gene: TRBD1; v_gene: TRBV29-1; CDR3nt: TGCAGCGTACCCGGGACAGGGGGCTTCACAGATACGCAGTATTTT; CDR3aa: CSVPGTGGFTDTQYF
j_gene: TRBJ2-7; abundance: few; d_gene: TRBD1; v_gene: TRBV27; CDR3nt: TGTGCCAGCAGTTTCGGACAGGGCTACGAGCAGTACTTC; CDR3aa: CASSFGQGYEQYF
j_gene: TRBJ2-7; abundance: NA; d_gene: NA; v_gene: TRBV6-5; CDR3nt: TGTGCCAGCAGTTACTCGGGGACACTTGCCTACGAGCAGTACTTC; CDR3aa: CASSYSGTLAYEQYF
j_gene: TRBJ2-7; abundance: NA; d_gene: TRBD2; v_gene: TRBV2; CDR3nt: TGTGCCAGCAGTGAAGCCGGGAGGCCCACCTACGAGCAGTACTTC; CDR3aa: CASSEAGRPTYEQYF
j_gene: TRBJ2-1; abundance: NA; d_gene: NA; v_gene: TRBV4-3; CDR3nt: TGCGCCAGCAGCCAAGATTCACTCGGCAATGAGCAGTTCTTC; CDR3aa: CASSQDSLGNEQFF
j_gene: TRBJ1-3; abundance: NA; d_gene: TRBD1; v_gene: TRBV27; CDR3nt: TGTGCCAGCAGTCCGATCCGACAGGGAGGAAACACCATATATTTT; CDR3aa: CASSPIRQGGNTIYF
j_gene: TRBJ2-1; abundance: NA; d_gene: TRBD1; v_gene: TRBV6-5; CDR3nt: TGTGCCAGCAGACACAGGGGGAGCTCCTACAATGAGCAGTTCTTC; CDR3aa: CASRHRGSSYNEQFF
j_gene: TRBJ2-2; abundance: NA; d_gene: TRBD2; v_gene: TRBV7-9; CDR3nt: TGTGCCAGCAGTAAACTAGCGGGAGTGTTCACCGGGGAGCTGTTTTTT; CDR3aa: CASSKLAGVFTGELFF
j_gene: TRBJ2-1; abundance: NA; d_gene: TRBD2; v_gene: TRBV6-6; CDR3nt: TGTGCCAGCAGCCAGCTAGCGGGAGTGGCCAATGAGCAGTTCTTC; CDR3aa: CASSQLAGVANEQFF
j_gene: TRBJ1-2; abundance: NA; d_gene: TRBD1; v_gene: TRBV7-2; CDR3nt: TGTGCCAGCAGCCGAGCGAAGACAGGGGGCGACTATGGCTACACCTTC; CDR3aa: CASSRAKTGGDYGYTF
j_gene: TRBJ1-2; abundance: NA; d_gene: NA; v_gene: TRBV6-1; CDR3nt: TGTGCCAGCAGTGAACGACAAGGACAGAGCCCTAACTATGGCTACACCTTC; CDR3aa: CASSERQGQSPNYGYTF
j_gene: TRBJ2-7; abundance: NA; d_gene: NA; v_gene: TRBV9; CDR3nt: TGTGCCAGCAGCTCACACATACCGGGACATCTGAACGAGCAGTACTTC; CDR3aa: CASSSHIPGHLNEQYF
j_gene: TRBJ1-4; abundance: once; d_gene: NA; v_gene: TRBV6-5; CDR3nt: TGTGCCAGCAGTTTGACACGGGGGTCGAATGAAAAACTGTTTTTT; CDR3aa: CASSLTRGSNEKLFF
j_gene: TRBJ1-4; abundance: NA; d_gene: NA; v_gene: TRBV4-1; CDR3nt: TGCGCCAGCAGCCAAGATAAACAGAGTGAAAAACTGTTTTTT; CDR3aa: CASSQDKQSEKLFF
j_gene: TRBJ2-2; abundance: NA; d_gene: TRBD2; v_gene: TRBV4-1; CDR3nt: TGCGCCAGCAGCCAAGTAGCGGGAGATCACACCGGGGAGCTGTTTTTT; CDR3aa: CASSQVAGDHTGELFF
j_gene: TRBJ1-5; abundance: NA; d_gene: NA; v_gene: TRBV13; CDR3nt: TGTGCCAGCAGCTTAAAAGGGCAGGGCAATCAGCCCCAGCATTTT; CDR3aa: CASSLKGQGNQPQHF
j_gene: TRBJ2-3; abundance: NA; d_gene: NA; v_gene: TRBV5-4; CDR3nt: TGTGCCAGCAGCTTCTATGGGGGAGTGGATACGCAGTATTTT; CDR3aa: CASSFYGGVDTQYF
j_gene: TRBJ2-3; abundance: NA; d_gene: TRBD2; v_gene: TRBV13; CDR3nt: TGTGCCAGCAGCTCCCAGACTAGCGGGGAGAGCACAGATACGCAGTATTTT; CDR3aa: CASSSQTSGESTDTQYF
j_gene: TRBJ1-4; abundance: NA; d_gene: NA; v_gene: TRBV28; CDR3nt: TGTGCCAGCAGTTTCGGGACGGATGTTGAAAAACTGTTTTTT; CDR3aa: CASSFGTDVEKLFF
j_gene: TRBJ2-7; abundance: NA; d_gene: TRBD2; v_gene: TRBV7-9; CDR3nt: TGTGCCAGCAGCCTAGCGGGAGGAGACTACGAGCAGTACTTC; CDR3aa: CASSLAGGDYEQYF
j_gene: TRBJ2-7; abundance: NA; d_gene: NA; v_gene: TRBV30; CDR3nt: TGTGCCTCCAGCTCGGTGGGGTCCTCCTACGAGCAGTACTTC; CDR3aa: CASSSVGSSYEQYF
j_gene: TRBJ1-4; abundance: NA; d_gene: TRBD1; v_gene: TRBV7-8; CDR3nt: TGTGCCAGCAGCCAGTGGACAGGCCCAGATGAAAAACTGTTTTTT; CDR3aa: CASSQWTGPDEKLFF
j_gene: TRBJ2-1; abundance: NA; d_gene: TRBD2; v_gene: TRBV2; CDR3nt: TGTGCCAGCAGTGCGGGGACTAGCGGGGCCTACAATGAGCAGTTCTTC; CDR3aa: CASSAGTSGAYNEQFF
j_gene: TRBJ2-7; abundance: NA; d_gene: TRBD1; v_gene: TRBV25-1; CDR3nt: TGTGCCAGCAGAAGTCGACAGGGAATAAATCCTGATAAGAACGAGCAGTACTTC; CDR3aa: CASRSRQGINPDKNEQYF
j_gene: TRBJ1-2; abundance: NA; d_gene: NA; v_gene: TRBV29-1; CDR3nt: TGCAGCGTTGAAAACTCCGGGATTGAGGGCTATGGCTACACCTTC; CDR3aa: CSVENSGIEGYGYTF
j_gene: TRBJ1-6; abundance: NA; d_gene: NA; v_gene: TRBV10-3; CDR3nt: TGTGCCATCAGTTTGGGAAATATCAATTCACCCCTCCACTTT; CDR3aa: CAISLGNINSPLHF
j_gene: TRBJ2-7; abundance: NA; d_gene: NA; v_gene: TRBV4-3; CDR3nt: TGCGCCAGCAGCCCTGGCATTCAGACGGAATCCTACGAGCAGTACTTC; CDR3aa: CASSPGIQTESYEQYF
j_gene: TRBJ2-3; abundance: NA; d_gene: NA; v_gene: TRBV7-3; CDR3nt: TGTGCCAGCAGCTTAAAGGGTCCACCGGGCTTTACAGATACGCAGTATTTT; CDR3aa: CASSLKGPPGFTDTQYF
j_gene: TRBJ1-1; abundance: NA; d_gene: NA; v_gene: TRBV7-2; CDR3nt: TGTGCCAGCAGCTTGAACGCCGCGACAGTTGAAGCTTTCTTT; CDR3aa: CASSLNAATVEAFF